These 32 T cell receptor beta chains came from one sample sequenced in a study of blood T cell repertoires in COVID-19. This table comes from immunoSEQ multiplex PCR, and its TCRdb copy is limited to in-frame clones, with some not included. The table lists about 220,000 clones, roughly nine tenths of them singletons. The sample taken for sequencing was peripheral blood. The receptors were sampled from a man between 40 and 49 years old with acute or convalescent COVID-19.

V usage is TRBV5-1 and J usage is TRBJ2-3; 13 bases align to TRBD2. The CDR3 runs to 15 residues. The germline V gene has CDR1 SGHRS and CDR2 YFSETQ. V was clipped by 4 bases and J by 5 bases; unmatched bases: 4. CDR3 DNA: TGCGCCAGCAGCCGGACTAGCGGGAGCGTAGATACGCAGTATTTT. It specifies CASSRTSGSVDTQYF.

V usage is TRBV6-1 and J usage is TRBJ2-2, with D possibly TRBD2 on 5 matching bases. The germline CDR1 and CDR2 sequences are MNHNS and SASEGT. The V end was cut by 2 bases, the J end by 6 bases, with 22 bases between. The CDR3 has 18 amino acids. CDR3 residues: CASSEYPPGGQPAGELFF. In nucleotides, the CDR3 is TGTGCCAGCAGTGAATATCCCCCAGGCGGGCAACCCGCCGGGGAGCTGTTTTTT.

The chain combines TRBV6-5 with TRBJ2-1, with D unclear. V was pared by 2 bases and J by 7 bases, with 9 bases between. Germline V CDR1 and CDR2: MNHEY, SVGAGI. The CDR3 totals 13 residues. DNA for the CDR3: TGTGCCAGCAGTTACCCCCCGTATAATGAGCAGTTCTTC. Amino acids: CASSYPPYNEQFF.

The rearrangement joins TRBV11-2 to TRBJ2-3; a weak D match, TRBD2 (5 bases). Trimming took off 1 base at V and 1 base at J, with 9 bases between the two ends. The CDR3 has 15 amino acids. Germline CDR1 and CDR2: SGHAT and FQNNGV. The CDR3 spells CASSLGRQGTDTQYF. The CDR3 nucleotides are TGTGCCAGCAGCTTAGGGAGGCAGGGCACAGATACGCAGTATTTT.

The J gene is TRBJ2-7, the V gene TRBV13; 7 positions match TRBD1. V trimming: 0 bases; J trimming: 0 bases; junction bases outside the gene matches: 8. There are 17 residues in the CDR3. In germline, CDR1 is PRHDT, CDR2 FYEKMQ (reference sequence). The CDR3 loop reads CASSLGRDSYYSYEQYF. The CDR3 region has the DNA TGTGCCAGCAGCTTAGGCCGGGACAGTTACTACTCCTACGAGCAGTACTTC.

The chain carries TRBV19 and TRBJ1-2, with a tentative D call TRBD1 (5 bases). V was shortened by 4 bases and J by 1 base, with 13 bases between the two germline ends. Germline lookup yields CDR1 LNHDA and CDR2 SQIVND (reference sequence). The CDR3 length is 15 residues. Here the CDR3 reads CASSTRQGLNYGYTF. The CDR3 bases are TGTGCCAGTAGTACTCGGCAGGGACTTAACTATGGCTACACCTTC.

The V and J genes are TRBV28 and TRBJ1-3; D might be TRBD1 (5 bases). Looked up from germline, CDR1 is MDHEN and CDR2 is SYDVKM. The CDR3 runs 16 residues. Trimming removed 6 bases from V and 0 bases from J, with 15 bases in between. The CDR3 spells CASRGRQFSSGNTIYF. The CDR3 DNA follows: TGTGCCAGCAGGGGTCGACAGTTCAGCTCTGGAAACACCATATATTTT.

CDR3 nucleotides: TGTGCCAGCAGCTTAAGAGGCGGGGGTGGAGCGAACACCGGGGAGCTGTTTTTT. Translation gives CASSLRGGGGANTGELFF. The rearrangement joins TRBV7-9 to TRBJ2-2; TRBD2 aligns across 7 bases. Germline-derived CDR1 and CDR2 are SEHNR and FQNEAQ (reference sequence). This CDR3 is 18 amino acids long. V lost 2 bases, J lost 0 bases, and 9 bases stayed unmatched.

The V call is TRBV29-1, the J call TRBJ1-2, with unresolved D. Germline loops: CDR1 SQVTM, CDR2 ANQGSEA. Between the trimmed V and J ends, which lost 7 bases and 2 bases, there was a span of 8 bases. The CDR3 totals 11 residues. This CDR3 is CSDGSNYGYTF. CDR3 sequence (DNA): TGCAGCGACGGGTCCAACTATGGCTACACCTTC.

The DNA of the CDR3 is TGTGCCAGCAGCATGGACAGGATAGCTGGAAACACCATATATTTT. This codes for CASSMDRIAGNTIYF. This chain connects TRBV7-9 to TRBJ1-3; 7 bases agree with TRBD1. Trimming cost V 5 bases and J 2 bases; bases outside gene matches: 6. The CDR3 consists of 15 residues. CDR1 and CDR2 (germline): SEHNR, FQNEAQ (reference sequence).

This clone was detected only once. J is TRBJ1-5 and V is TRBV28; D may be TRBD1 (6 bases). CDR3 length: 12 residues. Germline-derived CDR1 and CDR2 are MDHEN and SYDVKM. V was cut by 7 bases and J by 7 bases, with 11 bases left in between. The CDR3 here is CASNRVPQPQHF. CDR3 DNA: TGTGCCAGCAACAGGGTCCCGCAGCCCCAGCATTTT.

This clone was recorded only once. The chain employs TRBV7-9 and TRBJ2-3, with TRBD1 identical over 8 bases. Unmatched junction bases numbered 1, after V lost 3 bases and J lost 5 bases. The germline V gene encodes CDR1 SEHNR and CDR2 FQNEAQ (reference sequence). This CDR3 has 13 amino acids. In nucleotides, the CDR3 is TGTGCCAGCAGCTTGACAGGGGTAGATACGCAGTATTTT. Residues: CASSLTGVDTQYF.

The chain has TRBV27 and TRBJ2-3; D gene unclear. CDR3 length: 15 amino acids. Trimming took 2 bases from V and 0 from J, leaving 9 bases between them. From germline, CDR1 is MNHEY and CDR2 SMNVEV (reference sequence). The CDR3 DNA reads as TGTGCCAGCAGTTTAACGTTAGCTAGCACAGATACGCAGTATTTT. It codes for CASSLTLASTDTQYF.

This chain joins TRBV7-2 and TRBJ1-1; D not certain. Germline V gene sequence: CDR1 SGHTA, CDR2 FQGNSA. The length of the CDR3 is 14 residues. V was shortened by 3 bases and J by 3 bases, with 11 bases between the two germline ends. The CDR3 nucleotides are TGTGCCAGCAGCTTCACCGGCGGGGACACTGAAGCTTTCTTT. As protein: CASSFTGGDTEAFF.

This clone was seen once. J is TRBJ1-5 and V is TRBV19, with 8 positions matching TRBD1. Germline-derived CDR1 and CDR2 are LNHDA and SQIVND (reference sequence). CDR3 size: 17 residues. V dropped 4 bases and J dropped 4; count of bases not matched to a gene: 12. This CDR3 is CASSTGQGLLGNQPQHF. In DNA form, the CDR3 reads TGTGCCAGTAGTACTGGACAGGGCCTACTCGGGAATCAGCCCCAGCATTTT. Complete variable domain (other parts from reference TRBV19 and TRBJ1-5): DGGITQSPKYLFRKEGQNVTLSCEQNLNHDAMYWYRQDPGQGLRLIYYSQIVNDFQKGDIAEGYSVSREKKESFPLTVTSAQKNPTAFYLCASSTGQGLLGNQPQHFGDGTRLSIL.

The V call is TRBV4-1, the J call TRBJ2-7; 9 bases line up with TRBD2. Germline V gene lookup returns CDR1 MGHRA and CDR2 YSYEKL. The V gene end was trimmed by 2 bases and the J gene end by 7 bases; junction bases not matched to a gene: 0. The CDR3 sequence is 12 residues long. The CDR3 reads CASSQLAGEQYF. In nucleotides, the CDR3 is TGCGCCAGCAGCCAACTAGCGGGGGAGCAGTACTTC.

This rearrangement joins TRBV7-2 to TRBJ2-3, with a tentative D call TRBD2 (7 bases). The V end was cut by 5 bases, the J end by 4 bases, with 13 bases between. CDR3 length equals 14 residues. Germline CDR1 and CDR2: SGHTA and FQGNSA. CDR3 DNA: TGTGCCAGCAGCCCATGGGAGGGGGCAGATACGCAGTATTTT. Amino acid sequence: CASSPWEGADTQYF.

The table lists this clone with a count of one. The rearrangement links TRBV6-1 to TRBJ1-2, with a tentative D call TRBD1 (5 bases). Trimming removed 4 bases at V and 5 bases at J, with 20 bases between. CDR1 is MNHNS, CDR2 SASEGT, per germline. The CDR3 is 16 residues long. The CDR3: CASSALGHGGWYGYTF. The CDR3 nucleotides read TGTGCCAGCAGTGCCCTGGGGCACGGGGGGTGGTATGGCTACACCTTC.

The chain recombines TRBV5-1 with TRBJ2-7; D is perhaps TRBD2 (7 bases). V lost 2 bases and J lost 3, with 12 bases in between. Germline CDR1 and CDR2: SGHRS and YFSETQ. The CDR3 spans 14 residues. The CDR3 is CASSFGGAIYEQYF. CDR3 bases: TGCGCCAGCAGCTTTGGGGGGGCTATCTACGAGCAGTACTTC.

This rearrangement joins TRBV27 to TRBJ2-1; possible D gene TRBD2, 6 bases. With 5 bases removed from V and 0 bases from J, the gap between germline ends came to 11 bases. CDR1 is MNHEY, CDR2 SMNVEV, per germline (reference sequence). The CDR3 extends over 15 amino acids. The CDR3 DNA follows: TGTGCCAGCAGTCCAGGAGGGAGCTCCTACAATGAGCAGTTCTTC. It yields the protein CASSPGGSSYNEQFF.

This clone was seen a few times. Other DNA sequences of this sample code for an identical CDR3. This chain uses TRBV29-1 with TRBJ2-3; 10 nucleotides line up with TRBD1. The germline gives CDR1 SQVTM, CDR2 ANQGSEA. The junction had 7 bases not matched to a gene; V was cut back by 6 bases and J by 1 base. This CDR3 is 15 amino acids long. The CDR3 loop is CSVGTGTGGTDTQYF. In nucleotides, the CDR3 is TGCAGCGTCGGGACTGGGACAGGGGGCACAGATACGCAGTATTTT.

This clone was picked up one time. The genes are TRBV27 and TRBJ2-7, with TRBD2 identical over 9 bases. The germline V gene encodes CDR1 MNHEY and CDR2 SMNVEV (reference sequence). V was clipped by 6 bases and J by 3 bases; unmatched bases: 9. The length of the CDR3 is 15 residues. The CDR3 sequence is CASRIAGVYHYEQYF. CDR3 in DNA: TGTGCCAGCAGGATAGCGGGAGTTTATCACTACGAGCAGTACTTC.

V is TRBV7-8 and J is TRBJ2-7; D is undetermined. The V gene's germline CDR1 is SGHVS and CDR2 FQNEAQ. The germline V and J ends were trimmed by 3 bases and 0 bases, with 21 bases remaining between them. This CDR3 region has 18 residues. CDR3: CASSFPPTITSSSYEQYF. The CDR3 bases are TGTGCCAGCAGCTTCCCACCCACTATTACCTCGAGCTCCTACGAGCAGTACTTC.

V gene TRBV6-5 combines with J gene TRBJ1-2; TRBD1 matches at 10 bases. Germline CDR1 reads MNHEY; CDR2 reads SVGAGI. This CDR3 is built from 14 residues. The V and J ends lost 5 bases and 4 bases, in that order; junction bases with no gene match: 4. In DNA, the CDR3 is TGTGCCAGCAGTCGGGACAGGGGAGTCTATGGCTACACCTTC. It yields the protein CASSRDRGVYGYTF.

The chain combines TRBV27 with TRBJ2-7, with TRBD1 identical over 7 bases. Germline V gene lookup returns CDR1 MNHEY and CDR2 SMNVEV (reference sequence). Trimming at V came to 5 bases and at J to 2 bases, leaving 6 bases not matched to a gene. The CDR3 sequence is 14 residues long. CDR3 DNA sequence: TGTGCCAGCAGTCCACAGGGGTCCACCTACGAGCAGTACTTC. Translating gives CASSPQGSTYEQYF.

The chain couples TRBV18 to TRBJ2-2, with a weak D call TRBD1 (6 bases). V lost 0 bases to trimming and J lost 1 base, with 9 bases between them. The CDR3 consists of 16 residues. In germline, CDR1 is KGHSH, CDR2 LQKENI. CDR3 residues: CASSPPGQMNTGELFF. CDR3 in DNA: TGTGCCAGCTCACCACCCGGACAGATGAACACCGGGGAGCTGTTTTTT.

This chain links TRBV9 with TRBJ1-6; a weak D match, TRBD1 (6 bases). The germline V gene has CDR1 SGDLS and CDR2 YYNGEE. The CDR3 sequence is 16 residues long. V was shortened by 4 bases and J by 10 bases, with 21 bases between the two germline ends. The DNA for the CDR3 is TGTGCCAGCAGCCCCGCATCTCCAGGGGATTGGTCACCCCTCCACTTT. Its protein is CASSPASPGDWSPLHF.

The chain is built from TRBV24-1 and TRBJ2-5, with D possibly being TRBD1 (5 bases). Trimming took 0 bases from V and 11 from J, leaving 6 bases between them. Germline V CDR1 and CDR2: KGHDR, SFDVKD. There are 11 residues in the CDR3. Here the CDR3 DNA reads TGTGCCACCAGTGATTTGCAGGGACAGTACTTC. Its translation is CATSDLQGQYF.

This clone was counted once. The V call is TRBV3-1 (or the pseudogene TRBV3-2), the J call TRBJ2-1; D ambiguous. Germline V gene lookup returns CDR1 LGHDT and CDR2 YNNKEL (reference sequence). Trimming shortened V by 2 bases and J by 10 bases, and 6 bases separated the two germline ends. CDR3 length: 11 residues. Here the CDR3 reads CASSQYIEQFF. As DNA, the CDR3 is TGTGCCAGCAGCCAATATATCGAGCAGTTCTTC.

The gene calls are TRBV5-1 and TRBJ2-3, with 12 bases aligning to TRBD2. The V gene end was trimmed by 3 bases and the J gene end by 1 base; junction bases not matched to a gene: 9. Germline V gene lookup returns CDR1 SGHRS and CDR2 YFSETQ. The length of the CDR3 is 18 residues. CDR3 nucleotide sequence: TGCGCCAGCAGCTACCTAGCGGGAGGGCCTGGGGGCACAGATACGCAGTATTTT. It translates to CASSYLAGGPGGTDTQYF.

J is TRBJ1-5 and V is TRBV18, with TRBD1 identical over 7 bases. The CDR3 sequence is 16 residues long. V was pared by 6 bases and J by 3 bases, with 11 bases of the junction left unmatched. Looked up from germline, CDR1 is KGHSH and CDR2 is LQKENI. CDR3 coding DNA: TGTGCCAGCTCCCGACAGGGAGGTCGTAACAATCAGCCCCAGCATTTT. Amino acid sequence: CASSRQGGRNNQPQHF.

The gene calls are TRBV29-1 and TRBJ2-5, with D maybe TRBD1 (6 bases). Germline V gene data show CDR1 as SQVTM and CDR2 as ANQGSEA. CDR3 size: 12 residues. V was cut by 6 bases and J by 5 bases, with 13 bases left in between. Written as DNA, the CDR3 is TGCAGCGTCCTCACAGGGTTGGAGACCCAGTACTTC. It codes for CSVLTGLETQYF.